This entry lists 26 T cell receptor beta chains sequenced from one sample in a study of shared clonotypes between healthy human individuals. Profiled with immunoSEQ multiplex PCR; TCRdb holds only in-frame clones, not every one. The table has some 2,500,000 clones, 80% to 95% seen once. Sequenced material: naive CD4+ T cells from PBMCs. As to subset: CD45RA+ positively selected. Receptors originate from a man aged 18 to 29 in good health. Some clones in this sample may be carry-over from other donors' samples.

The chain recombines TRBV5-1 with TRBJ1-1; possible D gene TRBD1, 6 bases. V lost 4 bases, J lost 1 base, and 17 bases lay in between. Per germline, CDR1 SGHRS and CDR2 YFSETQ. This CDR3 is built from 16 residues. The chain's CDR3 is CASSPEGGAQNTEAFF. DNA for the CDR3: TGCGCCAGCAGCCCGGAGGGGGGCGCGCAGAACACTGAAGCTTTCTTT.

The V call is TRBV19, the J call TRBJ2-3; 8 bases match TRBD2. CDR1 and CDR2 (germline): LNHDA, SQIVND (reference sequence). V trimming: 3 bases; J trimming: 3 bases; junction bases outside the gene matches: 8. The CDR3 covers 16 residues. CDR3 coding DNA: TGTGCCAGTAGTATGCAGGCGGGAGGAGCGACAGATACGCAGTATTTT. It encodes CASSMQAGGATDTQYF.

V is TRBV10-1 and J is TRBJ2-7, with 7 bases fitting TRBD2. CDR1 and CDR2 from the germline V gene are WNHNN and SYGVQD (reference sequence). Trimming took 0 bases from V and 0 from J; bases not matched to a gene: 8. The CDR3 extends over 17 amino acids. The CDR3 spells CASSESGRGGGSYEQYF. The CDR3 region has the DNA TGCGCCAGCAGTGAGTCGGGTAGGGGCGGGGGCTCCTACGAGCAGTACTTC.

Worth noting for this clone: The sample carries other DNA sequences with the same CDR3. This sequence joins TRBV5-1 and TRBJ2-1, with D possibly being TRBD2 (6 bases). Germline V lookup: CDR1 SGHRS, CDR2 YFSETQ. This CDR3 comprises 11 residues. Trimming pared 5 bases from V and 7 bases from J, leaving 7 bases between. The CDR3 sequence is CASREGNEQFF. Here the CDR3 DNA reads TGCGCCAGCAGGGAGGGGAATGAGCAGTTCTTC. Drawing the rest from reference TRBV5-1 and TRBJ2-1, the complete variable domain is KAGVTQTPRYLIKTRGQQVTLSCSPISGHRSVSWYQQTPGQGLQFLFEYFSETQRNKGNFPGRFSGRQFSNSRSEMNVSTLELGDSALYLCASREGNEQFFGPGTRLTVL.

This clone was picked up a small number of times. The genes are TRBV6-6 and TRBJ1-1; TRBD1 matches 8 bases. The CDR3 runs 16 residues. Germline-derived CDR1 and CDR2 are MNHNY and SVGAGI (reference sequence). Germline trimming cut 6 bases from V and 1 base from J; bases unmatched to any gene: 10. CDR3 sequence reads: CASSYDPTGANTEAFF. CDR3 DNA sequence: TGTGCCAGCAGCTACGACCCGACAGGGGCGAACACTGAAGCTTTCTTT.

J is TRBJ2-1 and V is TRBV29-1, with D perhaps TRBD1 or TRBD2 (5 bases each). The CDR3 has 13 residues. V dropped 4 bases and J dropped 7 bases, with 14 bases sitting between them. Germline V gives CDR1 SQVTM, CDR2 ANQGSEA. The CDR3 sequence: CSVAGTVGNEQFF. DNA of the CDR3: TGCAGCGTTGCCGGGACGGTTGGGAATGAGCAGTTCTTC.

The rearrangement uses TRBV25-1 and TRBJ2-1; 9 nucleotides align to TRBD2. The CDR3 sequence is 16 residues long. V gave up 3 bases and J gave up 3 bases; unmatched junction bases: 6. Germline V CDR1 and CDR2: MGHDK, SYGVNS. The CDR3 DNA reads TGTGCCAGCAGTGATCCCCTAGCGGGAAACTACAATGAGCAGTTCTTC. This translates into CASSDPLAGNYNEQFF.

The chain recombines TRBV7-9 with TRBJ2-7; 8 positions agree with TRBD1. V shed 5 bases and J 3 bases; nucleotides not matched to a gene: 12. This CDR3 has 16 residues. From germline, CDR1 is SEHNR and CDR2 FQNEAQ (reference sequence). CDR3 coding DNA: TGTGCCAGCAGCCTACCAGGACAGGGACTTAGCTACGAGCAGTACTTC. It is translated as CASSLPGQGLSYEQYF.

The chain is built from TRBV27 and TRBJ1-1; tentative D call: TRBD1 (6 bases). The CDR3 length is 14 residues. Germline assignment: CDR1 MNHEY and CDR2 SMNVEV (reference sequence). Trimming took 8 bases from V and 1 from J, leaving 14 bases between them. This chain's CDR3 is CASGLGQRNTEAFF. CDR3 coding DNA: TGTGCCAGCGGCCTCGGACAGAGGAACACTGAAGCTTTCTTT.

The chain employs TRBV19 and TRBJ1-1; D may be TRBD1 (5 bases). The V end was cut by 1 base, the J end by 5 bases, with 11 bases between. The CDR3 length is 14 residues. Germline assignment: CDR1 LNHDA and CDR2 SQIVND (reference sequence). The CDR3 nucleotides read TGTGCCAGTAGTATAGTCGGGGGGAGGACTGAAGCTTTCTTT. This translates into CASSIVGGRTEAFF.

V and J are TRBV4-3 and TRBJ2-1, with 12 bases fitting TRBD2. The V and J ends lost 0 bases and 10 bases, in that order; junction bases with no gene match: 7. Per germline, CDR1 LGHNA and CDR2 YSLEER. This CDR3 is built from 16 residues. The DNA for the CDR3 is TGCGCCAGCAGCCAAGAAACTGGCCTAGCGGGAGGGGAGCAGTTCTTC. Its translation: CASSQETGLAGGEQFF.

The genes are TRBV7-8 and TRBJ1-1; D remains unclear. The V gene's germline CDR1 is SGHVS and CDR2 FQNEAQ. Between the trimmed V and J ends, which lost 2 bases and 1 base, there was a span of 8 bases. The CDR3 totals 14 residues. The chain's CDR3 is CASSLLYQNTEAFF. In DNA, the CDR3 is TGTGCCAGCAGCTTATTGTACCAGAACACTGAAGCTTTCTTT.

The chain uses TRBV4-3 and TRBJ2-7; maybe TRBD2 (5 bases). The germline V gene has CDR1 LGHNA and CDR2 YSLEER. This CDR3 region has 14 residues. Trimming left V 0 bases short and J 3 bases short, with 9 bases between. CDR3 in DNA: TGCGCCAGCAGCCAAGATGGTCGGGACTACGAGCAGTACTTC. As protein: CASSQDGRDYEQYF.

This clone was picked up one time. The V and J genes are TRBV7-2 and TRBJ2-1, with 8 nucleotides matching TRBD2. Trimming cost V 4 bases and J 6 bases; bases outside gene matches: 11. CDR3 length: 16 amino acids. Germline V lookup: CDR1 SGHTA, CDR2 FQGNSA. As DNA, the CDR3 is TGTGCCAGCAGCTCAGGACCCCGAACTAGCGGCAATGAGCAGTTCTTC. This encodes CASSSGPRTSGNEQFF. Full variable domain (outside the CDR3, taken from reference TRBV7-2 and TRBJ2-1): GAGVSQSPSNKVTEKGKDVELRCDPISGHTALYWYRQSLGQGLEFLIYFQGNSAPDKSGLPSDRFSAERTGGSVSTLTIQRTQQEDSAVYLCASSSGPRTSGNEQFFGPGTRLTVL.

This CDR3 is CASNQYPPGPGMRNTIYF. For the CDR3, the DNA is TGTGCCAGCAATCAGTACCCCCCGGGCCCAGGGATGAGAAACACCATATATTTT. This chain connects TRBV28 to TRBJ1-3; tentative D call: TRBD1 (5 bases). CDR3 size: 18 residues. Germline CDR1 MDHEN, CDR2 SYDVKM. Trimming took off 7 bases at V and 5 bases at J, with 27 bases between the two ends.

The chain uses TRBV5-1 and TRBJ2-7; tentatively, D is TRBD2 (6 bases). The CDR3 is 15 residues long. The germline V gene encodes CDR1 SGHRS and CDR2 YFSETQ. Trimming removed 0 bases from V and 3 bases from J, with 13 bases in between. The CDR3 is CASSLVGTLNYEQYF. Written as DNA, the CDR3 is TGCGCCAGCAGCTTGGTGGGGACTTTAAACTACGAGCAGTACTTC.

The rearrangement links TRBV28 to TRBJ2-1; 8 bases are a match to TRBD2. The germline V gene encodes CDR1 MDHEN and CDR2 SYDVKM. The CDR3 covers 15 residues. Losses at the gene ends were 6 bases for V and 4 bases for J; bases not matched to a gene: 8. The CDR3 is CASRESGRGYNEQFF. DNA of the CDR3: TGTGCCAGCAGAGAAAGCGGGAGAGGGTACAATGAGCAGTTCTTC.

The chain employs TRBV6-1 and TRBJ2-6, with D unclear. Deletions cut 4 bases from V and 2 bases from J, with 6 bases between. Germline CDR1 and CDR2: MNHNS and SASEGT. This CDR3 spans 14 amino acids. The CDR3 loop is CASSGSTGANVLTF. CDR3 nucleotides: TGTGCCAGCAGTGGATCTACTGGGGCCAACGTCCTGACTTTC.

This clone has only a few counts. The chain employs TRBV13 and TRBJ1-5, with 7 nucleotides matching TRBD1. The CDR3 has 17 residues. Germline loops: CDR1 PRHDT, CDR2 FYEKMQ (reference sequence). V shed 5 bases and J 0 bases; nucleotides not matched to a gene: 10. The CDR3 DNA follows: TGTGCCAGCAGCCTCCGGGACAGAAAGAATAGCAATCAGCCCCAGCATTTT. This codes for CASSLRDRKNSNQPQHF.

J is TRBJ2-7 and V is TRBV5-1, with D perhaps given as TRBD1 or TRBD2 (5 bases each). The germline CDR1 and CDR2 sequences are SGHRS and YFSETQ. The CDR3 contains 16 residues. V gave up 5 bases and J gave up 2 bases, with 20 bases separating them. The chain's CDR3 is CASRPSIGTGTYEQYF. The DNA of the CDR3 is TGCGCCAGCAGACCTAGTATAGGGACGGGAACCTACGAGCAGTACTTC.

A note on this clone: The identical CDR3 is also encoded by other nucleotide sequences in the sample. The CDR3 bases are TGTGCCAGCAGCTTTTCTGGCTATGGCTACACCTTC. Its protein is CASSFSGYGYTF. V and J are TRBV5-5 and TRBJ1-2; D ambiguous. Trimming cost V 2 bases and J 4 bases, with 6 bases left between them. Germline CDR1 SGHKS, CDR2 YYEKEE (reference sequence). This CDR3 has 12 amino acids.

Comment on this clone: This sample includes further DNA sequences coding for the same CDR3. V is TRBV11-2 and J is TRBJ1-5, with D possibly TRBD1 on 5 matching bases. The V gene lost 2 bases and the J gene lost 6 bases, with 8 bases spanning the gap. This CDR3 region has 13 residues. CDR1 is SGHAT, CDR2 FQNNGV, per germline. CDR3 bases: TGTGCCAGCAGCTTACAGGGTGGTCAGCCCCAGCATTTT. This encodes CASSLQGGQPQHF.

The CDR3 loop is CASSYRDREGEQFF. The CDR3 nucleotides read TGTGCCAGCAGTTATAGGGACAGGGAAGGAGAGCAGTTCTTC. The J gene is TRBJ2-1, the V gene TRBV7-2; 9 nucleotides match TRBD1. Germline assignment: CDR1 SGHTA and CDR2 FQGNSA. CDR3 length equals 14 residues. Germline trimming cut 6 bases from V and 10 bases from J; bases unmatched to any gene: 10.

The J gene is TRBJ2-7, the V gene TRBV27; TRBD1 agrees at 10 bases. CDR1 is MNHEY and CDR2 is SMNVEV in the germline V gene (reference sequence). V trimming: 5 bases; J trimming: 0 bases; junction bases outside the gene matches: 4. There are 15 residues in the CDR3. The CDR3 DNA follows: TGTGCCAGCAGTCCGGGGACAGGGGCCTCCTACGAGCAGTACTTC. Protein product: CASSPGTGASYEQYF.

This clone was observed once. The rearrangement joins TRBV14 to TRBJ2-7; TRBD2 matches 7 bases. After removal of 1 base from V and 12 bases from J, the junction contained 15 bases not matched to a gene. This CDR3 is built from 15 residues. The germline V gene encodes CDR1 SGHDN and CDR2 FVKESK. CDR3 DNA sequence: TGTGCCAGCAGCCAAGTGGCAGCGGGGCCGCCCAAGGCGTACTTC. It yields the protein CASSQVAAGPPKAYF.

The chain uses TRBV5-1 and TRBJ1-5; no clear D gene. CDR3 length equals 17 residues. The germline V gene encodes CDR1 SGHRS and CDR2 YFSETQ. Trimming removed 0 bases at V and 4 bases at J, with 17 bases between. In DNA, the CDR3 is TGCGCCAGCAGCTTGGCCATGGACGGACGGCCGAATCAGCCCCAGCATTTT. Its protein product is CASSLAMDGRPNQPQHF.